This T cell receptor beta chain was captured by sequencing in a study of blood T cell repertoires in COVID-19. On the study more broadly: The United States, Italy and Spain provided the acute and convalescent COVID-19 samples. PBMCs, B-cell-depleted T cells, or T cells provided the cDNA or gDNA that made up the material.

In the authors' methods: From reference gene primer amplification, estimates of nucleated cell counts were derived. Clones were sequenced by immunoSEQ multiplex PCR, and TCRdb holds only the in-frame ones, with some missing. V and J calls and clone size are given by that table; D and trimming were obtained from the DNA. The sample lists about 92,000 clones, 70% to 85% occurring once. V lost 8 bases and J 2 bases, leaving 12 bases between the germline ends. Germline CDR1 reads KGHSH; CDR2 reads LQKENI. The CDR3 spans 13 residues. This clone turned up a few times. The specimen sequenced was peripheral blood. This chain uses TRBV18 with TRBJ2-5; perhaps TRBD1 as D (6 bases). The source is a woman aged 60-70 years in a cohort sampled during active or convalescent COVID-19. CDR3 region: CASLWGQQETQYF. Written as DNA, the CDR3 is TGTGCCAGCCTTTGGGGGCAGCAAGAGACCCAGTACTTC.